The 28 T cell receptor beta chains given below trace back to one sample, sequenced in a study of cytomegalovirus exposure and HLA in healthy donors. With 60 Vbeta and 13 Jbeta primers, the PCR was carried out. Measured with immunoSEQ multiplex PCR; TCRdb has only the in-frame clones, and not every one. The table records 80,000 to 100,000 clones, 70% to 80% of them present only once. What was sequenced was PBMCs. The receptor source for this set is a man younger than 40 in good health and CMV-seropositive.

CDR3: CAWSSGLASETQYF. In nucleotides, the CDR3 is TGTGCCTGGAGTTCGGGACTAGCTTCAGAGACCCAGTACTTC. The genes are TRBV30 and TRBJ2-5, with TRBD2 matching over 9 bases. Germline V gene sequence: CDR1 GTSNPN, CDR2 SVGIG (reference sequence). The CDR3 spans 14 residues. The junction had 5 bases not matched to a gene; V was cut back by 2 bases and J by 4 bases.

This clone appeared once. V gene TRBV19 combines with J gene TRBJ1-1; TRBD1 matches 10 bases. The germline V gene encodes CDR1 LNHDA and CDR2 SQIVND (reference sequence). J was trimmed by 0 bases and V by 7 bases; bases with no gene match: 8. CDR3 length: 16 residues. The CDR3 protein is CASTLMGQGMNTEAFF. The CDR3 bases are TGTGCCAGTACCCTCATGGGACAGGGGATGAACACTGAAGCTTTCTTT.

The chain has TRBV4-2 and TRBJ1-1; 9 nucleotides match TRBD1. Germline V lookup: CDR1 LGHNA, CDR2 YNFKEQ. The CDR3 runs 17 residues. The trim removed 0 bases at V and 2 bases at J, leaving 7 bases unmatched. The CDR3 loop is CASSQDRTGGRNTEAFF. The CDR3 DNA reads as TGTGCCAGCAGCCAAGATCGCACAGGGGGCCGAAACACTGAAGCTTTCTTT.

Concerning this clone itself: Other DNA sequences in this specimen translate into the identical CDR3. V and J are TRBV5-1 and TRBJ1-6, with 9 bases aligning to TRBD1. Per the germline V gene, CDR1 is SGHRS and CDR2 is YFSETQ. After removal of 4 bases from V and 7 bases from J, the junction contained 3 bases not matched to a gene. The CDR3 consists of 14 residues. CDR3 in DNA: TGCGCCAGCAGCCCGGACAGGGGCAATTCACCCCTCCACTTT. It is translated as CASSPDRGNSPLHF.

The chain couples TRBV19 to TRBJ1-1; perhaps TRBD1 as D (6 bases). CDR1 LNHDA and CDR2 SQIVND come from the germline V gene (reference sequence). The CDR3 is 13 residues long. Deletions cut 6 bases from V and 0 bases from J, with 8 bases between. The CDR3 is CASRGTLNTEAFF. CDR3 nucleotide sequence: TGTGCCAGTAGGGGGACACTGAACACTGAAGCTTTCTTT.

The chain joins TRBV7-9 to TRBJ2-7; the match to TRBD1 covers 9 bases. The V gene's germline CDR1 is SEHNR and CDR2 FQNEAQ (reference sequence). The CDR3 totals 15 residues. Trimming cost V 2 bases and J 5 bases; bases outside gene matches: 7. CDR3 protein: CASSLSQGAKDEQYF. The CDR3 DNA follows: TGTGCCAGCAGCTTATCACAGGGGGCGAAGGACGAGCAGTACTTC.

J is TRBJ2-2 and V is TRBV2; D is possibly TRBD1 (6 bases). Looked up from germline, CDR1 is SNHLY and CDR2 is FYNNEI. CDR3 length equals 13 residues. The V end was cut by 10 bases, the J end by 1 base, with 10 bases between. The CDR3 region has the DNA TGTGCCACCGGGACATTGAACACCGGGGAGCTGTTTTTT. The encoded protein is CATGTLNTGELFF.

This clone was observed a few times. The chain recombines TRBV30 with TRBJ2-3; 11 bases map to TRBD2. The V segment lost 6 bases and the J segment 4 bases; nucleotides outside the gene matches: 6. This CDR3 contains 14 residues. Per the germline V gene, CDR1 is GTSNPN and CDR2 is SVGIG (reference sequence). CDR3 in amino acids: CACLTSGTADTQYF. The CDR3 DNA sequence: TGTGCCTGCCTGACTAGCGGGACAGCAGATACGCAGTATTTT.

This clone has a single count. The gene calls are TRBV4-3 and TRBJ1-1; D is possibly TRBD1 (5 bases). Per the germline V gene, CDR1 is LGHNA and CDR2 is YSLEER. CDR3 length equals 15 residues. With 1 base removed from V and 7 bases from J, the gap between germline ends came to 16 bases. The CDR3 DNA follows: TGCGCCAGCAGCCAAGCCCACAGGCAGCAAGGTGAAGCTTTCTTT. Amino acids: CASSQAHRQQGEAFF.

V usage is TRBV5-6 and J usage is TRBJ2-5; 9 nucleotides agree with TRBD1. The CDR3 length is 16 residues. V was pared by 4 bases and J by 2 bases, with 9 bases of the junction left unmatched. Germline CDR1 and CDR2: SGHDT and YYEEEE. CDR3 nucleotide sequence: TGTGCCAGCAGCCGGCGTGTGGGACAGGGACAAGAGACCCAGTACTTC. This encodes CASSRRVGQGQETQYF. Full variable domain (missing parts from reference TRBV5-6 and TRBJ2-5): DAGVTQSPTHLIKTRGQQVTLRCSPKSGHDTVSWYQQALGQGPQFIFQYYEEEERQRGNFPDRFSGHQFPNYSSELNVNALLLGDSALYLCASSRRVGQGQETQYFGPGTRLLVL.

This sequence joins TRBV29-1 and TRBJ1-1, with 8 bases that match TRBD1. The CDR3 covers 11 residues. With 6 bases clipped from V and 4 bases from J, the junction kept 1 base outside the gene matches. CDR1 is SQVTM and CDR2 is ANQGSEA in the germline V gene. The CDR3, as DNA: TGCAGCGTCGACAGGGGCACTGAAGCTTTCTTT. It codes for CSVDRGTEAFF.

The genes are TRBV2 and TRBJ1-5, with D maybe TRBD1 (5 bases). Germline V gives CDR1 SNHLY, CDR2 FYNNEI. Trimming removed 0 bases at V and 7 bases at J, with 10 bases between. The CDR3 covers 14 residues. The CDR3 here is CASSEAQGFQPQHF. The DNA of the CDR3 is TGTGCCAGCAGTGAAGCCCAGGGCTTCCAGCCCCAGCATTTT.

The genes are TRBV2 and TRBJ2-7; 8 nucleotides agree with TRBD2. The CDR3 is 15 amino acids. Germline trimming cut 7 bases from V and 1 base from J; bases unmatched to any gene: 9. Germline V gene lookup returns CDR1 SNHLY and CDR2 FYNNEI. CDR3 sequence: CASMAGGPLSYEQYF. CDR3 bases: TGTGCCAGCATGGCGGGAGGCCCCCTTTCCTACGAGCAGTACTTC. Full variable domain (rest looked up from reference TRBV2 and TRBJ2-7): EPEVTQTPSHQVTQMGQEVILRCVPISNHLYFYWYRQILGQKVEFLVSFYNNEISEKSEIFDDQFSVERPDGSNFTLKIRSTKLEDSAMYFCASMAGGPLSYEQYFGPGTRLTVT.

V gene TRBV6-1 combines with J gene TRBJ2-5; 8 bases are a match to TRBD2. There are 13 residues in the CDR3. Unmatched junction bases numbered 5, after V lost 6 bases and J lost 5 bases. Germline lookup yields CDR1 MNHNS and CDR2 SASEGT. The CDR3 loop reads CASRVSGVETQYF. DNA for the CDR3: TGTGCCAGCAGGGTTAGCGGGGTGGAGACCCAGTACTTC.

The gene calls are TRBV7-2 and TRBJ2-7; a weak D match, TRBD1 (5 bases). V shed 4 bases and J shed 2 bases, with 15 bases lying between them. Germline CDR1 reads SGHTA; CDR2 reads FQGNSA. The CDR3 contains 15 residues. CDR3 coding DNA: TGTGCCAGCAGCTCCCCCACCAGGGCTCCCTACGAGCAGTACTTC. Encoded protein: CASSSPTRAPYEQYF.

The rearrangement uses TRBV6-5 and TRBJ1-1; D remains ambiguous. V was clipped by 1 base and J by 5 bases, with 11 bases between them. The CDR3 spans 14 residues. Per the germline V gene, CDR1 is MNHEY and CDR2 is SVGAGI. The CDR3 is CASSYYWGGTEAFF. CDR3 coding DNA: TGTGCCAGCAGTTACTACTGGGGAGGGACTGAAGCTTTCTTT.

The rearrangement links TRBV6-5 to TRBJ2-1, with 8 bases that match TRBD2. This CDR3 spans 15 amino acids. Trimming at V came to 2 bases and at J to 4 bases, leaving 4 bases not matched to a gene. Germline-derived CDR1 and CDR2 are MNHEY and SVGAGI. DNA for the CDR3: TGTGCCAGCAGTTACCGATTAGCGGGATACAATGAGCAGTTCTTC. This sequence encodes CASSYRLAGYNEQFF.

This chain joins TRBV7-3 and TRBJ2-5; 13 bases fit TRBD2. J was trimmed by 2 bases and V by 6 bases; bases with no gene match: 6. This CDR3 comprises 16 residues. Germline V lookup: CDR1 SGHTA, CDR2 FQGTGA. DNA for the CDR3: TGTGCCAGCAGGCAGGGGACTAGCGGGGCACAAGAGACCCAGTACTTC. It encodes CASRQGTSGAQETQYF.

The rearrangement links TRBV5-1 to TRBJ2-5; 8 bases agree with TRBD2. Germline V gives CDR1 SGHRS, CDR2 YFSETQ. V dropped 3 bases and J dropped 5; count of bases not matched to a gene: 15. The CDR3 runs to 17 residues. The CDR3 region has the DNA TGCGCCAGCAGCTCCCGATGGGCGGGGGGAATTTCGGAGACCCAGTACTTC. Translating it yields CASSSRWAGGISETQYF.

This sequence joins TRBV5-1 and TRBJ2-5; 11 nucleotides align to TRBD1. CDR1 SGHRS and CDR2 YFSETQ come from the germline V gene. This CDR3 is 15 amino acids long. V was clipped by 1 base and J by 5 bases; unmatched bases: 4. The CDR3 sequence is CASSLQGQGGETQYF. Written as DNA, the CDR3 is TGCGCCAGCAGCTTGCAGGGACAGGGGGGGGAGACCCAGTACTTC.

The gene calls are TRBV5-8 and TRBJ2-3; D might be TRBD1 (5 bases). CDR3 length: 15 amino acids. Germline V gene lookup returns CDR1 SGHTS and CDR2 YDEGEE. V was trimmed by 0 bases and J by 2 bases, leaving 10 bases between them. The CDR3 here is CASSLGQGTTDTQYF. The CDR3 region has the DNA TGTGCCAGCAGCTTGGGGCAGGGTACCACAGATACGCAGTATTTT.

The V call is TRBV5-6, the J call TRBJ2-5; 10 bases are shared with TRBD1. This CDR3 spans 16 amino acids. Germline-derived CDR1 and CDR2 are SGHDT and YYEEEE. Unmatched junction bases numbered 11, after V lost 4 bases and J lost 5 bases. CDR3: CASSRGTGVRRETQYF. CDR3 nucleotides: TGTGCCAGCAGCCGCGGGACAGGGGTGAGAAGGGAGACCCAGTACTTC.

The gene calls are TRBV18 and TRBJ2-7, with D possibly being TRBD2 (5 bases). The CDR3 runs 15 residues. V was shortened by 2 bases and J by 3 bases, with 14 bases between the two germline ends. Germline V gene sequence: CDR1 KGHSH, CDR2 LQKENI. CDR3 loop: CASSPRRQSGYEQYF. For the CDR3, the DNA is TGTGCCAGCTCACCAAGGCGGCAGAGCGGCTACGAGCAGTACTTC.

The chain links TRBV5-6 to TRBJ2-7; a weak D match, TRBD2 (5 bases). V was clipped by 3 bases and J by 0 bases, with 13 bases between them. The germline CDR1 and CDR2 sequences are SGHDT and YYEEEE. The CDR3 is 15 residues long. DNA for the CDR3: TGTGCCAGCAGCTCACGGACTCGAAGCTCCTACGAGCAGTACTTC. Protein sequence: CASSSRTRSSYEQYF.

The chain is built from TRBV2 and TRBJ1-5; a weak D match, TRBD1 (5 bases). The CDR3 length is 14 residues. Trimming removed 5 bases at V and 5 bases at J, with 13 bases between. From germline, CDR1 is SNHLY and CDR2 FYNNEI. The CDR3 DNA reads as TGTGCCAGCAGTCGGACACCCCTCTATCAGCCCCAGCATTTT. Protein: CASSRTPLYQPQHF.

A few counts support this clone. One end of the junction is discordant with germline, which a read error may explain. The J gene is TRBJ1-2, the V gene TRBV9, with TRBD1 as a possible D gene (5 bases). CDR3 length: 15 amino acids. Germline loops: CDR1 SGDLS, CDR2 YYNGEE. The CDR3: CASTPSDRGTWGYPF. The CDR3 DNA reads as TGTGCCAGCACCCCGTCGGACCGAGGAACTTGGGGCTACCCCTTC. The entire variable domain, with the rest obtained from reference TRBV9 and TRBJ1-2, is as follows: DSGVTQTPKHLITATGQRVTLRCSPRSGDLSVYWYQQSLDQGLQFLIQYYNGEERAKGNILERFSAQQFPDLHSELNLSSLELGDSALYFCASTPSDRGTWGYPFGSGTRLTVV.

The V call is TRBV29-1, the J call TRBJ1-2, with TRBD1 matching 8 bases. There are 11 residues in the CDR3. Germline V CDR1 and CDR2: SQVTM, ANQGSEA. The V segment lost 7 bases and the J segment 8 bases; nucleotides outside the gene matches: 6. This CDR3 reads CSATGGEGYTF. The DNA of the CDR3 is TGCAGCGCCACAGGGGGAGAAGGCTACACCTTC.

The chain's CDR3 is CASSVLTPGSSPLHF. CDR3 sequence (DNA): TGTGCCAGCAGCGTTCTTACGCCCGGTAGTTCACCCCTCCACTTT. V is TRBV5-6 and J is TRBJ1-6; no firm D call. The CDR3 runs 15 residues. Per germline, CDR1 SGHDT and CDR2 YYEEEE. The V end was cut by 4 bases, the J end by 9 bases, with 17 bases between.